The rows below give T cell receptor beta chains drawn from one sample of a study of vaccination and CD4 T cells after COVID-19. Each CDR3 protein is one row after TCRdb ran MiXCR on the PCR reads. In the table there are more than 10,000 distinct CDR3 sequences, approximately 44% of which are singletons. Their antigens are not known. The sequencing input was CD4+ T cells from blood, cultured in vitro. Every receptor here comes from a human donor who had recovered from COVID-19. Both conserved end residues are part of each CDR3. Fields, in order: D gene, J gene, clone size, V gene, CDR3 protein, CDR3 DNA. A D gene is named only where the DNA matches it firmly. Clone size is shown for a subset of rows, as once, few, many or a class of expanded clone.

-,TRBJ1-1,-,TRBV18,CASSPLVNTEAFF,TGTGCCAGCTCACCACTCGTGAACACTGAAGCTTTCTTT
-,TRBJ2-2,-,TRBV20-1,CSALLGGSTGELFF,TGCAGTGCTCTGCTGGGGGGCTCCACCGGGGAGCTGTTTTTT
TRBD2,TRBJ2-3,-,TRBV5-4,CASSLRAGGSTDTQYF,TGTGCCAGCAGCTTAAGAGCGGGAGGGAGCACAGATACGCAGTATTTT
TRBD1,TRBJ1-5,-,TRBV12-3/TRBV12-4,CATQLGQGMGNQPQHF,TGTGCCACTCAACTCGGACAGGGGATGGGCAATCAGCCCCAGCATTTT
-,TRBJ2-4,-,TRBV20-1,CSARDFGARAKNIQYF,TGCAGTGCTAGAGATTTTGGGGCACGAGCCAAAAACATTCAGTACTTC
TRBD1,TRBJ1-1,once,TRBV5-5,CASSLEGQPRTEAFF,TGTGCCAGCAGCTTGGAGGGACAGCCTCGGACTGAAGCTTTCTTT
TRBD2,TRBJ2-7,-,TRBV24-1,CATSDMASGSREQYF,TGTGCCACCAGTGACATGGCTAGCGGGAGTCGGGAGCAGTACTTC
-,TRBJ1-1,-,TRBV28,CASSPGGGGREAFF,TGTGCCAGCAGCCCTGGTGGAGGGGGGCGGGAAGCTTTCTTT
-,TRBJ1-2,-,TRBV18,CASSPGQPFNYGYTF,TGTGCCAGCTCACCAGGACAGCCTTTCAACTATGGCTACACCTTC
TRBD2,TRBJ2-2,large,TRBV11-2,CASRPVGGREYTGELFF,TGTGCCAGCAGGCCAGTCGGGGGGAGGGAGTATACCGGGGAGCTGTTTTTT
TRBD1,TRBJ1-2,-,TRBV6-5,CASSYEGPGGYTF,TGTGCCAGCAGTTACGAGGGCCCAGGGGGCTACACCTTT
TRBD2,TRBJ2-1,once,TRBV7-2,CASRLTSEAYNEQFF,TGTGCCAGCAGGCTGACTAGCGAGGCCTACAATGAGCAGTTCTTC
-,TRBJ2-5,-,TRBV7-8,CASSLAEKETQYF,TGTGCTAGCAGCTTAGCTGAGAAAGAGACCCAGTACTTC
-,TRBJ2-7,-,TRBV7-7,CASSLGIMGTYEQYF,TGTGCCAGCAGCTTGGGAATAATGGGAACTTACGAGCAGTACTTC
-,TRBJ1-1,few,TRBV3-1,CASRAQGITEAFF,TGTGCCAGCAGAGCTCAGGGTATCACTGAAGCTTTCTTT
TRBD1,TRBJ1-5,-,TRBV10-3,CAISEGQGGSNQPQHF,TGTGCCATCAGTGAGGGGCAGGGGGGGAGCAATCAGCCCCAGCATTTT
-,TRBJ1-5,-,TRBV19,CASSISNRQPQHF,TGTGCCAGTAGTATATCGAATCGTCAGCCCCAGCATTTT
-,TRBJ2-6,-,TRBV2,CASSEAGFSGANVLTF,TGTGCCAGCAGTGAAGCAGGCTTCTCTGGGGCCAACGTCCTGACTTTC
TRBD1,TRBJ1-6,-,TRBV5-1,CATRTGSSYNSPLHF,TGCGCCACCCGGACAGGCAGCTCCTATAATTCACCCCTCCACTTT
TRBD2,TRBJ2-1,-,TRBV20-1,CSARKGGSGRYGEQFF,TGCAGTGCTAGAAAAGGCGGTAGCGGGAGGTACGGTGAGCAGTTCTTC
-,TRBJ2-3,few,TRBV6-1,CASNRPSDTQYF,TGTGCCAGCAACAGACCCTCAGATACGCAGTATTTT
TRBD1,TRBJ1-5,-,TRBV4-1,CASSQTAVRGPQPQHF,TGCGCCAGCAGCCAAACAGCAGTAAGGGGGCCTCAGCCCCAGCATTTT
-,TRBJ1-1,-,TRBV11-2,CASSFSEPTEAFF,TGTGCCAGCAGCTTCTCAGAACCCACTGAAGCTTTCTTT
-,TRBJ2-3,-,TRBV5-5,CASSIGWVSDTQYF,TGTGCCAGCAGTATAGGGTGGGTTTCAGATACGCAGTATTTT
TRBD1,TRBJ2-5,-,TRBV7-6,CASSYQGQGRETQYF,TGTGCCAGCAGCTACCAGGGACAGGGGCGTGAGACCCAGTACTTC
-,TRBJ1-2,few,TRBV4-2,CASSQEARGAGGNYGYTF,TGTGCCAGCAGCCAAGAAGCAAGAGGGGCAGGAGGAAACTATGGCTACACCTTC
TRBD1,TRBJ1-5,-,TRBV28,CASSSSGQGSYSNQPQHF,TGTGCCAGCAGTTCCTCGGGACAGGGATCATATAGCAATCAGCCCCAGCATTTT
TRBD1,TRBJ2-5,-,TRBV30,CAWSWTGVFETQYF,TGTGCCTGGAGCTGGACAGGGGTGTTCGAGACCCAGTACTTC
-,TRBJ1-1,few,TRBV12-3/TRBV12-4,CASSLAVKTEAFF,TGTGCCAGCAGTTTAGCGGTCAAAACTGAAGCTTTCTTT
-,TRBJ1-4,-,TRBV7-2,CASSPLKATNEKLFF,TGTGCCAGCAGCCCCCTCAAAGCAACTAATGAAAAACTGTTTTTT
-,TRBJ1-1,few,TRBV20-1,CSATPPNTEAFF,TGCAGTGCTACCCCTCCGAACACTGAAGCTTTCTTT
-,TRBJ1-1,-,TRBV28,CASSIPTEAFF,TGTGCCAGCAGTATCCCCACTGAAGCTTTCTTT
TRBD1,TRBJ1-4,-,TRBV7-9,CASSWTGEKLFF,TGTGCCAGCAGCTGGACAGGTGAAAAACTGTTTTTT
-,TRBJ2-3,-,TRBV10-1,CASRAPPLDSCTDTQYF,TGCGCCAGCAGAGCCCCCCCCTTGGACAGTTGCACAGATACGCAGTATTTT
-,TRBJ1-2,few,TRBV6-1,CASSGPNYGYTF,TGTGCCAGCAGCGGCCCCAACTATGGCTACACCTTC
-,TRBJ1-2,once,TRBV18,CASSPSWGDSLYGYTF,TGTGCCAGCTCACCATCTTGGGGGGATAGCCTCTATGGCTACACCTTC
-,TRBJ1-2,-,TRBV4-1,CASSQDPRGYYGYTF,TGCGCCAGCAGCCAAGATCCTCGGGGGTACTATGGCTACACCTTC
-,TRBJ1-5,few,TRBV12-3/TRBV12-4,CASTPREGHQPQHF,TGTGCCAGCACCCCTAGGGAGGGGCATCAGCCCCAGCATTTT
TRBD2,TRBJ2-5,-,TRBV7-9,CASSLGAGMKETQYF,TGTGCCAGCAGCTTAGGAGCGGGAATGAAAGAGACCCAGTACTTC
-,TRBJ2-3,-,TRBV11-2,CASSPRGTTDTQYF,TGTGCCAGCAGCCCCCGGGGGACCACAGATACGCAGTATTTT
-,TRBJ2-7,-,TRBV28,CASSFKTPYVYSSSYEQYF,TGTGCCAGCAGTTTTAAGACCCCTTATGTTTATTCTTCTTCCTACGAGCAGTACTTC